A single sample gave rise to the 12 T cell receptor beta chains below, sequenced in a study of blood T cell repertoires in COVID-19. The data were produced by immunoSEQ multiplex PCR, yet TCRdb's version contains in-frame clones alone and is incomplete. The repertoire holds 220,000 or so clones, with 70% to 90% as singletons. Sequenced sample: peripheral blood. These receptors originate from a woman aged 50 to 60 with COVID-19, enrolled during active disease.

The chain uses TRBV5-1 and TRBJ2-1; the match to TRBD2 covers 13 bases. The CDR3 totals 14 residues. Germline V gene data show CDR1 as SGHRS and CDR2 as YFSETQ. V was clipped by 4 bases and J by 8 bases; unmatched bases: 3. CDR3 amino acids: CASSRTSGGDEQFF. CDR3 sequence (DNA): TGCGCCAGCAGCCGGACTAGCGGGGGCGATGAGCAGTTCTTC.

The chain recombines TRBV5-4 with TRBJ1-6; 8 bases are a match to TRBD1. After removal of 2 bases from V and 9 bases from J, the junction contained 7 bases not matched to a gene. CDR1 SGHNT and CDR2 YYREEE come from the germline V gene (reference sequence). The CDR3 covers 15 residues. The CDR3 DNA is TGTGCCAGCAGCTTTAAACAGGGGGTTAGTTCACCCCTCCACTTT. Translated: CASSFKQGVSSPLHF.

CDR3 bases: TGTGCCAGCAGCCTACAGGGGCCCACAGATACGCAGTATTTT. The encoded protein is CASSLQGPTDTQYF. The chain carries TRBV9 and TRBJ2-3; 7 bases agree with TRBD1. Germline loops: CDR1 SGDLS, CDR2 YYNGEE. The CDR3 totals 14 residues. Germline trimming cut 4 bases from V and 2 bases from J; bases unmatched to any gene: 4.

As DNA, the CDR3 is TGTGCCAGCAGGCAGGGAGGCTCCTACAATGAGCAGTTCTTC. Protein product: CASRQGGSYNEQFF. The chain recombines TRBV6-5 with TRBJ2-1, with D possibly being TRBD2 (6 bases). The CDR3 has 14 amino acids. In germline, CDR1 is MNHEY, CDR2 SVGAGI. V lost 6 bases and J lost 0, with 9 bases in between.

The chain links TRBV3-1 (or the pseudogene TRBV3-2) to TRBJ2-3; 7 bases map to TRBD2. V lost 4 bases, J lost 2 bases, and 3 bases stayed unmatched. Germline V lookup: CDR1 LGHDT, CDR2 YNNKEL (reference sequence). This CDR3 is 14 amino acids long. The CDR3 reads CASSPSGDTDTQYF. The CDR3 DNA follows: TGTGCCAGCAGCCCAAGCGGGGACACAGATACGCAGTATTTT.

The sample holds one count of this clone. The chain employs TRBV2 and TRBJ1-2; TRBD1 agrees at 10 bases. The CDR3 length is 15 residues. Germline V gene sequence: CDR1 SNHLY, CDR2 FYNNEI. V dropped 2 bases and J dropped 8; count of bases not matched to a gene: 8. The DNA for the CDR3 is TGTGCCAGCAGTGAATCGCGACAGGGGGCGCGGGGCTACACCTTC. It specifies CASSESRQGARGYTF.

This chain joins TRBV4-1 and TRBJ1-1; D call uncertain. This CDR3 is 13 amino acids long. From germline, CDR1 is MGHRA and CDR2 YSYEKL. Trimming cost V 7 bases and J 2 bases, with 11 bases left between them. CDR3 in amino acids: CASMGEGNTEAFF. CDR3 nucleotides: TGCGCCAGCATGGGTGAGGGAAACACTGAAGCTTTCTTT.

The chain employs TRBV11-3 and TRBJ2-2, with 7 bases aligning to TRBD1. J was trimmed by 7 bases and V by 5 bases; bases with no gene match: 7. Germline V gene sequence: CDR1 SGHNT, CDR2 YENEEA. The CDR3 runs to 14 residues. CDR3 nucleotide sequence: TGTGCCAGCAGCCCTCAGACAGGGCTCGGGGAGCTGTTTTTT. Translated, it gives CASSPQTGLGELFF.

The CDR3 loop is CASSYRQGGTDTQYF. CDR3 sequence (DNA): TGTGCCAGCAGCTACCGACAGGGGGGCACAGATACGCAGTATTTT. The chain joins TRBV7-9 to TRBJ2-3, with 9 bases identical to TRBD1. V was clipped by 4 bases and J by 1 base; unmatched bases: 3. The CDR3 is 15 amino acids. Germline CDR1 and CDR2: SEHNR and FQNEAQ (reference sequence).

This clone was detected only a few times. CDR3 nucleotides: TGTGCCAGCAGCCGGGGACAGGGTCTCTCCTACGAGCAGTACTTC. It codes for CASSRGQGLSYEQYF. The rearrangement links TRBV5-5 to TRBJ2-7; the match to TRBD1 covers 9 bases. V lost 4 bases to trimming and J lost 0 bases; unmatched junction nucleotides: 5. This CDR3 is built from 15 residues. Germline V lookup: CDR1 SGHKS, CDR2 YYEKEE (reference sequence). Full variable domain (rest looked up from reference TRBV5-5 and TRBJ2-7): DAGVTQSPTHLIKTRGQQVTLRCSPISGHKSVSWYQQVLGQGPQFIFQYYEKEERGRGNFPDRFSARQFPNYSSELNVNALLLGDSALYLCASSRGQGLSYEQYFGPGTRLTVT.

V usage is TRBV28 and J usage is TRBJ1-2; the D gene is possibly TRBD1 (5 bases). The length of the CDR3 is 13 residues. Germline V gene lookup returns CDR1 MDHEN and CDR2 SYDVKM. The germline V and J ends were trimmed by 2 bases and 6 bases, with 10 bases remaining between them. CDR3 region: CASSLDTGHGYTF. In nucleotides, the CDR3 is TGTGCCAGCAGTTTAGATACAGGACATGGCTACACCTTC.

This rearrangement joins TRBV7-2 to TRBJ2-5; 10 nucleotides match TRBD2. Germline CDR1 and CDR2: SGHTA and FQGNSA. Unmatched junction bases numbered 12, after V lost 8 bases and J lost 6 bases. The CDR3 extends over 15 amino acids. CDR3 coding DNA: TGTGCCAGCGCAGCTAGCGGGGGCGCCCCTAAGACCCAGTACTTC. Protein product: CASAASGGAPKTQYF.